A selection of T cell receptor beta chains follows, all from one sample in a study of blood T cell repertoires in COVID-19. Libraries were prepared by immunoSEQ multiplex PCR; TCRdb keeps only in-frame clonotypes and omits some of them. Altogether about 160,000 clones are present, 75% to 90% being singletons, with the ten largest covering around an eighth. The sample taken for sequencing was peripheral blood. The receptor set was obtained from a man in his late teens or twenties with COVID-19, enrolled during active disease. Each CDR3 is given with its conserved first and last residue. D genes are given only for firm matches. A clone size is listed for some rows: how often the clone was seen (once, few, many), or a class if it is expanded.

D: TRBD2
J: TRBJ2-3
length: 19
V: TRBV10-1
size: once
CDR3: CASSGPGLAGGSSTDTQYF
DNA: TGCGCCAGCTCAGGACCGGGACTAGCGGGAGGTTCTAGCACAGATACGCAGTATTTT

D: NA
J: TRBJ1-1
length: 14
V: TRBV7-9
size: NA
CDR3: CASSRLGGETEAFF
DNA: TGTGCCAGCAGTCGTTTGGGGGGTGAGACTGAAGCTTTCTTT

D: TRBD1
J: TRBJ2-1
length: 11
V: TRBV20-1
size: NA
CDR3: CSASDRGDQFF
DNA: TGCAGTGCTAGCGACAGGGGGGATCAGTTCTTC

D: NA
J: TRBJ1-1
length: 11
V: TRBV12-3/TRBV12-4
size: NA
CDR3: CASREGGPAFF
DNA: TGTGCCAGCAGGGAGGGCGGTCCCGCTTTCTTT

D: TRBD1
J: TRBJ2-1
length: 14
V: TRBV6-5
size: NA
CDR3: CASSYSGQFTEQFF
DNA: TGTGCCAGCAGTTACTCGGGACAGTTCACTGAGCAGTTCTTC

D: NA
J: TRBJ1-3
length: 15
V: TRBV2
size: once
CDR3: CASFDRLNPGNTIYF
DNA: TGTGCCAGCTTTGACAGACTCAACCCTGGAAACACCATATATTTT

D: NA
J: TRBJ1-5
length: 13
V: TRBV30
size: once
CDR3: CAWSPQGSQPQHF
DNA: TGTGCCTGGAGTCCACAGGGTAGTCAGCCCCAGCATTTT

D: TRBD1
J: TRBJ2-3
length: 14
V: TRBV29-1
size: NA
CDR3: CSVKGAGGTDTQYF
DNA: TGCAGCGTCAAGGGGGCGGGCGGCACAGATACGCAGTATTTT

D: NA
J: TRBJ2-3
length: 15
V: TRBV9
size: NA
CDR3: CASSVRGISTDTQYF
DNA: TGTGCCAGCAGCGTACGCGGGATCAGCACAGATACGCAGTATTTT

D: TRBD2
J: TRBJ2-7
length: 17
V: TRBV19
size: NA
CDR3: CASSIGLAGERTYEQYF
DNA: TGTGCCAGTAGTATCGGACTAGCGGGAGAAAGGACCTACGAGCAGTACTTC

D: NA
J: TRBJ2-1
length: 15
V: TRBV5-1
size: once
CDR3: CASSLGLLKINEQFF
DNA: TGCGCCAGCAGCTTGGGACTGCTAAAGATAAATGAGCAGTTCTTC

D: NA
J: TRBJ2-3
length: 12
V: TRBV6-5
size: once
CDR3: CASEGVGDTQYF
DNA: TGTGCCAGCGAAGGGGTGGGAGATACGCAGTATTTT

D: NA
J: TRBJ2-2
length: 15
V: TRBV5-6
size: NA
CDR3: CASSLVRRGTGELFF
DNA: TGTGCCAGCAGCTTGGTCAGACGCGGGACCGGGGAGCTGTTTTTT

D: TRBD1
J: TRBJ1-4
length: 15
V: TRBV5-6
size: NA
CDR3: CASSLGTGVGEKLLF
DNA: TGTGCCAGCAGCTTGGGGACAGGGGTTGGAGAAAAACTGCTTTTT

D: NA
J: TRBJ2-7
length: 14
V: TRBV9
size: once
CDR3: CASSKTGISYEQYF
DNA: TGTGCCAGCAGCAAGACAGGAATCTCCTACGAGCAGTACTTC

D: NA
J: TRBJ2-3
length: 13
V: TRBV5-6
size: NA
CDR3: CASSRTYTDTQYF
DNA: TGTGCCAGCAGCCGTACCTATACAGATACGCAGTATTTT

D: NA
J: TRBJ1-3
length: 14
V: TRBV6-2/TRBV6-3
size: NA
CDR3: CASSYWGVQDTIYF
DNA: TGTGCCAGCAGTTATTGGGGCGTCCAGGACACCATATATTTT

D: NA
J: TRBJ1-4
length: 14
V: TRBV7-8
size: NA
CDR3: CASSLNRINEKLLF
DNA: TGTGCCAGCAGCTTAAACAGGATTAATGAAAAACTGCTTTTT

D: NA
J: TRBJ2-5
length: 13
V: TRBV7-2
size: NA
CDR3: CASSLDPQETQYF
DNA: TGTGCCAGCAGCTTAGATCCTCAAGAGACCCAGTACTTC

D: TRBD1
J: TRBJ2-7
length: 18
V: TRBV28
size: NA
CDR3: CASSFISYVEDRGNEQYF
DNA: TGTGCCAGCAGTTTCATTTCGTACGTTGAGGACAGGGGCAACGAGCAGTACTTC

D: NA
J: TRBJ2-1
length: 14
V: TRBV24-1
size: NA
CDR3: CATSGRTHYNEQFF
DNA: TGTGCCACCAGTGGGAGGACCCACTACAATGAGCAGTTCTTC

D: TRBD1
J: TRBJ2-1
length: 15
V: TRBV28
size: NA
CDR3: CASSSGTGGYNEQFF
DNA: TGTGCCAGCAGTTCCGGGACAGGGGGCTACAATGAGCAGTTCTTC

D: NA
J: TRBJ1-4
length: 14
V: TRBV30
size: NA
CDR3: CAWSPSSTNEKLLF
DNA: TGTGCCTGGAGCCCGAGTTCAACTAATGAAAAACTGCTTTTT

D: NA
J: TRBJ2-2
length: 15
V: TRBV3-1/TRBV3-2
size: NA
CDR3: CASSQGSRATGELFF
DNA: TGTGCCAGCAGCCAAGGATCCAGGGCCACCGGGGAGCTGTTTTTT

D: TRBD2
J: TRBJ2-7
length: 15
V: TRBV4-3
size: NA
CDR3: CASSPYTSGNYEQYF
DNA: TGCGCCAGCAGCCCTTATACTAGCGGGAACTACGAGCAGTACTTC

D: NA
J: TRBJ2-7
length: 15
V: TRBV7-2
size: NA
CDR3: CASSLPLGRAVEQYF
DNA: TGTGCCAGCAGCTTACCATTAGGCAGAGCGGTCGAGCAGTACTTC

D: TRBD1
J: TRBJ1-3
length: 15
V: TRBV11-1
size: once
CDR3: CASSSTGGLGNTIYF
DNA: TGTGCCAGCAGCTCCACAGGGGGCCTTGGAAACACCATATATTTT

D: TRBD1
J: TRBJ1-2
length: 17
V: TRBV4-3
size: NA
CDR3: CASSPLIRTGRDYGYTF
DNA: TGCGCCAGCAGCCCCCTTATACGGACAGGGAGAGACTATGGCTACACCTTC

D: TRBD1
J: TRBJ2-3
length: 15
V: TRBV5-1
size: NA
CDR3: CASSLTGTGPDTQYF
DNA: TGCGCCAGCAGCTTGACCGGGACAGGGCCAGATACGCAGTATTTT

D: NA
J: TRBJ2-5
length: 14
V: TRBV6-5
size: NA
CDR3: CASSTGGVQETQYF
DNA: TGTGCCAGCAGTACCGGGGGAGTCCAAGAGACCCAGTACTTC

D: NA
J: TRBJ1-1
length: 15
V: TRBV7-9
size: NA
CDR3: CASSLARGGNTEAFF
DNA: TGTGCCAGCAGCTTAGCGCGGGGTGGGAACACTGAAGCTTTCTTT

D: TRBD1
J: TRBJ1-1
length: 14
V: TRBV29-1
size: once
CDR3: CSVRPTGGNTEAFF
DNA: TGCAGCGTTCGACCGACAGGGGGCAACACTGAAGCTTTCTTT

D: NA
J: TRBJ2-5
length: 13
V: TRBV19
size: NA
CDR3: CASSMDNQETQYF
DNA: TGTGCCAGTAGTATGGACAACCAAGAGACCCAGTACTTC

D: NA
J: TRBJ2-7
length: 12
V: TRBV7-6
size: NA
CDR3: CASSLPGYEQYF
DNA: TGTGCCAGCAGCTTACCAGGCTACGAGCAGTACTTC

D: TRBD1
J: TRBJ2-1
length: 15
V: TRBV5-1
size: NA
CDR3: CASSLRTGNYNEQFF
DNA: TGCGCCAGCAGCTTAAGGACAGGGAACTACAATGAGCAGTTCTTC

D: TRBD2
J: TRBJ2-3
length: 19
V: TRBV4-3
size: NA
CDR3: CASSPGLAGGQMLADTQYF
DNA: TGCGCCAGCTCTCCGGGACTAGCGGGAGGGCAGATGTTAGCAGATACGCAGTATTTT

D: TRBD1
J: TRBJ1-3
length: 15
V: TRBV11-2
size: few
CDR3: CASSLYRGSGNTIYF
DNA: TGTGCCAGCAGCTTATACAGGGGCTCTGGAAACACCATATATTTT

D: TRBD1
J: TRBJ2-7
length: 14
V: TRBV5-6
size: NA
CDR3: CASSSGTGMNEQYF
DNA: TGTGCCAGCAGCTCGGGGACAGGGATGAACGAGCAGTACTTC

D: TRBD2
J: TRBJ2-1
length: 17
V: TRBV7-8
size: NA
CDR3: CASSLGRLAGGVREQFF
DNA: TGTGCCAGCAGCTTAGGCCGACTAGCGGGAGGCGTCAGAGAGCAGTTCTTC

D: NA
J: TRBJ1-3
length: 17
V: TRBV5-4
size: NA
CDR3: CASSSPGRDNSGNTIYF
DNA: TGTGCCAGCAGCTCCCCCGGGAGGGACAACTCTGGAAACACCATATATTTT

D: NA
J: TRBJ2-2
length: 13
V: TRBV18
size: NA
CDR3: CASPGGNTGELFF
DNA: TGTGCCAGCCCCGGGGGGAACACCGGGGAGCTGTTTTTT

D: NA
J: TRBJ1-4
length: 13
V: TRBV6-6
size: NA
CDR3: CASSYREGGKLLF
DNA: TGTGCCAGCAGTTACAGGGAGGGGGGAAAACTGCTTTTT

D: TRBD1
J: TRBJ2-5
length: 15
V: TRBV6-5
size: NA
CDR3: CASSYSSQGAGTQYF
DNA: TGTGCCAGCAGTTACTCATCCCAGGGGGCTGGGACCCAGTACTTC

D: TRBD2
J: TRBJ2-1
length: 16
V: TRBV7-6
size: NA
CDR3: CASSRTGLAQGAEQFF
DNA: TGTGCCAGCAGCCGAACGGGACTAGCGCAGGGCGCTGAGCAGTTCTTC

D: TRBD2
J: TRBJ2-3
length: 15
V: TRBV13
size: NA
CDR3: CASSSGGRATDTQYF
DNA: TGTGCCAGCAGCTCTGGGGGGAGGGCCACAGATACGCAGTATTTT

D: TRBD2
J: TRBJ2-5
length: 14
V: TRBV28
size: NA
CDR3: CASSQSGGFETQYF
DNA: TGTGCCAGCAGTCAAAGCGGGGGCTTCGAGACCCAGTACTTC

D: NA
J: TRBJ2-7
length: 13
V: TRBV29-1
size: NA
CDR3: CSVEKQGPYEQYF
DNA: TGCAGCGTTGAAAAACAGGGACCCTACGAGCAGTACTTC

D: NA
J: TRBJ2-7
length: 15
V: TRBV9
size: NA
CDR3: CASSVSGGSSYEQYF
DNA: TGTGCCAGCAGCGTTTCAGGGGGGAGCTCCTACGAGCAGTACTTC

D: TRBD1
J: TRBJ2-1
length: 14
V: TRBV6-5
size: few
CDR3: CASSRDRGHNEQFF
DNA: TGTGCCAGCAGCCGGGACAGGGGTCACAATGAGCAGTTCTTC

D: TRBD1
J: TRBJ1-2
length: 14
V: TRBV7-2
size: NA
CDR3: CASSSLRGDYGYTF
DNA: TGTGCCAGCAGCTCACTCAGGGGGGACTATGGCTACACCTTC

D: NA
J: TRBJ2-1
length: 16
V: TRBV11-3
size: NA
CDR3: CASSLAGDEPYNEQFF
DNA: TGTGCCAGCAGCTTAGCGGGAGATGAACCCTACAATGAGCAGTTCTTC

D: NA
J: TRBJ2-1
length: 13
V: TRBV11-2
size: NA
CDR3: CASSQGPNNEQFF
DNA: TGTGCCAGCAGCCAGGGCCCCAACAATGAGCAGTTCTTC

D: NA
J: TRBJ2-7
length: 15
V: TRBV27
size: once
CDR3: CASLPQEGALNEQYF
DNA: TGTGCCAGCTTACCACAGGAGGGAGCTCTAAACGAGCAGTACTTC

D: NA
J: TRBJ1-5
length: 15
V: TRBV15
size: once
CDR3: CATSRDRGANQPQHF
DNA: TGTGCCACCAGCAGAGATAGAGGAGCCAATCAGCCCCAGCATTTT

D: NA
J: TRBJ2-1
length: 14
V: TRBV28
size: NA
CDR3: CASSPQLTSMEQFF
DNA: TGTGCCAGCAGCCCCCAGCTGACTAGTATGGAGCAGTTCTTC

D: NA
J: TRBJ1-3
length: 15
V: TRBV4-3
size: NA
CDR3: CASSQDRGYGNTIYF
DNA: TGCGCCAGCAGCCAAGATCGGGGATACGGAAACACCATATATTTT

D: NA
J: TRBJ2-7
length: 13
V: TRBV27
size: once
CDR3: CASSSTSSYEQYF
DNA: TGTGCCAGCAGTTCCACAAGCTCCTACGAGCAGTACTTC

D: NA
J: TRBJ2-7
length: 14
V: TRBV28
size: NA
CDR3: CASSHPVASYEQYF
DNA: TGTGCCAGCAGTCATCCAGTCGCCTCCTACGAGCAGTACTTC

D: NA
J: TRBJ2-3
length: 17
V: TRBV11-2
size: NA
CDR3: CASSPAGPPISTDTQYF
DNA: TGTGCCAGCAGCCCGGCGGGGCCCCCTATTAGCACAGATACGCAGTATTTT